The next 25 T cell receptor beta chains were all read from a single sample in a study of T cells in Graves' hyperthyroidism and ophthalmopathy. Researchers amplified the TCR beta CDR3 regions from RNA transcripts. Initially, a first-round RT-PCR of the TCR CDR3 employed the HTBI primer set. TCRdb itself ran the multiplex PCR reads through MiXCR, one entry per CDR3 protein. The data hold more than 300,000 distinct CDR3 sequences, with about 14% observed a single time. The source material was blood. The source of these receptors is a woman under 40 with Graves' ophthalmopathy.

This clonotype was detected many times. The chain carries TRBV20-1 and TRBJ2-7, with D perhaps TRBD2 (7 bases). The CDR3 is 13 residues long. Trimming took off 0 bases at V and 5 bases at J, with 11 bases between the two ends. CDR1 and CDR2 (germline): DFQATT, SNEGSKA (reference sequence). CDR3 amino acids: CSAREGGLDEQYF. In DNA, the CDR3 is TGCAGTGCTAGAGAGGGGGGGCTGGACGAGCAGTACTTC.

A few counts support this clonotype. The chain employs TRBV2 and TRBJ1-6; maybe TRBD1 (6 bases). The CDR3 contains 15 residues. The germline V gene encodes CDR1 SNHLY and CDR2 FYNNEI. Trimming took 5 bases from V and 7 from J, leaving 15 bases between them. The CDR3 reads CASSSHRAQNSPLHF. The CDR3 DNA reads TGTGCCAGCAGTTCGCACAGGGCTCAAAATTCACCCCTCCACTTT.

This clonotype was seen at least ten times. The V and J genes are TRBV15 and TRBJ1-3, with D perhaps matching TRBD1 (5 bases). CDR3 length: 15 amino acids. From germline, CDR1 is LNHNV and CDR2 YYDKDF (reference sequence). V lost 1 base and J 2 bases, leaving 9 bases between the germline ends. DNA for the CDR3: TGTGCCACCAGCAGAGGAGGGGTACCTGGAAACACCATATATTTT. Protein: CATSRGGVPGNTIYF.

Comments on this clonotype: This sequence may be a read error, since a much larger clone differs from it by one base. The chain couples TRBV28 to TRBJ1-2; no clear D gene. With 6 bases removed from V and 7 bases from J, the gap between germline ends came to 15 bases. Germline V gene lookup returns CDR1 MDHEN and CDR2 SYDVKM. The CDR3 has 13 residues. The CDR3 nucleotides read TGTGCCAGCAGGCCCCCCTCTTATTGTGGCTACACCTTC. Residues: CASRPPSYCGYTF.

This clonotype occurred many times. CDR3 amino acids: CASSQVDGFYGYTF. In DNA, the CDR3 is TGTGCCAGCAGCCAAGTGGACGGTTTCTATGGCTACACCTTC. This sequence joins TRBV3-1 and TRBJ1-2; D ambiguous. V was trimmed by 1 base and J by 4 bases, leaving 10 bases between them. This CDR3 is built from 14 residues. CDR1 is LGHDT and CDR2 is YNNKEL in the germline V gene (reference sequence).

The chain links TRBV28 to TRBJ1-2, with 7 bases lining up with TRBD1. This CDR3 has 15 amino acids. Germline trimming cut 8 bases from V and 5 bases from J; bases unmatched to any gene: 14. Germline-derived CDR1 and CDR2 are MDHEN and SYDVKM. Written as DNA, the CDR3 is TGTGCCAGCGGAACGGATGCTGCAGGGGGATATGGCTACACCTTC. It codes for CASGTDAAGGYGYTF.

In its sample, this clonotype was seen many times. The rearrangement links TRBV2 to TRBJ1-4, with D maybe TRBD1 (6 bases). Germline loops: CDR1 SNHLY, CDR2 FYNNEI. This CDR3 comprises 13 residues. Trimming removed 8 bases at V and 12 bases at J, with 19 bases between. The CDR3 nucleotides are TGTGCCAGCGGGACAAGAACCCCTCCGGAACTGTTTTTT. This translates into CASGTRTPPELFF.

This clonotype showed up just a few times. The gene calls are TRBV7-2 and TRBJ2-7, with unresolved D. With 1 base removed from V and 1 base from J, the gap between germline ends came to 8 bases. Per germline, CDR1 SGHTA and CDR2 FQGNSA. The CDR3 consists of 14 residues. CDR3 sequence (DNA): TGTGCCAGCAGCTTAGACTACAGTTCCTACGAGCAGTACTTC. Its protein is CASSLDYSSYEQYF.

This clonotype was detected many times. Here the CDR3 DNA reads TGTGCCAGCAGCTCCTTTCGAACGACTGAAGCTTTCTTT. Residues: CASSSFRTTEAFF. The chain combines TRBV7-6 with TRBJ1-1; D unresolved. The CDR3 spans 13 residues. V shed 4 bases and J shed 5 bases, with 11 bases lying between them. Germline CDR1 reads SGHVS; CDR2 reads FNYEAQ.

This clonotype showed up many times. This chain uses TRBV10-3 with TRBJ1-5; weak D call: TRBD1 (5 bases). Germline V CDR1 and CDR2: ENHRY, SYGVKD. This CDR3 region has 14 residues. Trimming pared 6 bases from V and 5 bases from J, leaving 14 bases between. The CDR3 loop is CAISPSGGDQPQHF. The CDR3 nucleotides read TGTGCCATCAGCCCCTCGGGGGGTGATCAGCCCCAGCATTTT.

Ten or more counts support this clonotype. The genes are TRBV30 and TRBJ1-2; D might be TRBD1 (5 bases). V lost 2 bases to trimming and J lost 4 bases, with 17 bases between them. Germline lookup yields CDR1 GTSNPN and CDR2 SVGIG (reference sequence). The CDR3 is made up of 15 amino acids. CDR3 in amino acids: CAWSLSGTQGYGYTF. Here the CDR3 DNA reads TGTGCCTGGAGTCTGTCGGGGACCCAGGGCTATGGCTACACCTTC. The variable domain in full, with the rest retrieved from reference TRBV30 and TRBJ1-2, is SQTIHQWPATLVQPVGSPLSLECTVEGTSNPNLYWYRQAAGRGLQLLFYSVGIGQISSEVPQNLSASRPQDRQFILSSKKLLLSDSGFYLCAWSLSGTQGYGYTFGSGTRLTVV.

This clonotype occurred many times. This chain connects TRBV18 to TRBJ1-5; TRBD1 matches 9 bases. The CDR3 is 14 residues long. Germline V gene data show CDR1 as KGHSH and CDR2 as LQKENI. The V gene end was trimmed by 8 bases and the J gene end by 6 bases; junction bases not matched to a gene: 8. This CDR3 reads CASQDRGGTQPQHF. CDR3 bases: TGTGCCAGCCAGGACAGGGGAGGTACTCAGCCCCAGCATTTT.

This clonotype was recorded many times. The chain carries TRBV2 and TRBJ1-2; no clear D gene. V lost 3 bases and J 0 bases, leaving 8 bases between the germline ends. This CDR3 spans 14 amino acids. Germline-derived CDR1 and CDR2 are SNHLY and FYNNEI. The CDR3 coding sequence is TGTGCCAGCAGTGAGGGGAGGGCTAACTATGGCTACACCTTC. This codes for CASSEGRANYGYTF.

This clonotype was counted ten times or more. Here the CDR3 DNA reads TGTGCCAGCAGCGACAGCCTCGGTAAAGCGCAAGAGACCCAGTACTTC. It codes for CASSDSLGKAQETQYF. The chain is built from TRBV7-9 and TRBJ2-5; the D gene is possibly TRBD1 (5 bases). The V and J ends lost 5 bases and 2 bases respectively, with 18 bases between them. This CDR3 spans 16 amino acids. In germline, CDR1 is SEHNR, CDR2 FQNEAQ (reference sequence).

This clonotype was detected many times. V and J are TRBV7-3 and TRBJ2-1; D may be TRBD2 (5 bases). The germline V gene has CDR1 SGHTA and CDR2 FQGTGA. Trimming cost V 2 bases and J 15 bases, with 14 bases left between them. The CDR3 totals 12 residues. The CDR3 sequence: CASSLGGPRLFF. CDR3 sequence (DNA): TGTGCCAGCAGCTTAGGCGGGCCGCGCTTGTTCTTC.

The chain carries TRBV18 and TRBJ1-1; maybe TRBD1 (6 bases). V lost 3 bases, J lost 1 base, and 9 bases lay in between. The V gene's germline CDR1 is KGHSH and CDR2 LQKENI. The length of the CDR3 is 14 residues. The CDR3 loop is CASSPTGTNTEAFF. The DNA for the CDR3 is TGTGCCAGCTCACCGACAGGAACGAACACTGAAGCTTTCTTT.

This clonotype showed up just a few times. The rearrangement links TRBV12-3 or TRBV12-4 to TRBJ1-2; TRBD1 agrees at 8 bases. This CDR3 has 17 amino acids. The V and J ends lost 6 bases and 4 bases, in that order; junction bases with no gene match: 16. In nucleotides, the CDR3 is TGTGCCAGCAGGCCCCCGGGACAGGTGGGGCGGGTCTATGGCTACACCTTC. It specifies CASRPPGQVGRVYGYTF.

The V and J genes are TRBV19 and TRBJ2-1; D is uncertain. The V and J ends lost 6 bases and 6 bases respectively, with 12 bases between them. This CDR3 spans 13 amino acids. Germline loops: CDR1 LNHDA, CDR2 SQIVND (reference sequence). DNA of the CDR3: TGTGCCAGTAGGAGGAGTCGTGGCAATGAGCAGTTCTTC. Amino acid sequence: CASRRSRGNEQFF.

This clonotype was counted many times. This rearrangement joins TRBV7-2 to TRBJ1-1; D might be TRBD1 (5 bases). The V end was cut by 6 bases, the J end by 8 bases, with 22 bases between. Germline assignment: CDR1 SGHTA and CDR2 FQGNSA. This CDR3 region has 15 residues. CDR3 nucleotides: TGTGCCAGCAGTCTCCCTTTTACTCCGGGACCCGAAGCTTTCTTT. Encoded protein: CASSLPFTPGPEAFF.

This clonotype was seen many times. This sequence joins TRBV9 and TRBJ2-4; possibly TRBD1 for D (5 bases). The CDR3 spans 15 residues. Trimming took off 4 bases at V and 6 bases at J, with 17 bases between the two ends. CDR1 is SGDLS and CDR2 is YYNGEE in the germline V gene. The CDR3: CASSSRFDSANIQYF. The CDR3 region has the DNA TGTGCCAGCAGCTCACGGTTCGACAGCGCAAACATTCAGTACTTC.

DNA of the CDR3: TGTGCCAGCAGCCCCCGACAGGGTCGTCCCTCCTACGAGCAGTACTTC. It codes for CASSPRQGRPSYEQYF. V is TRBV5-5 and J is TRBJ2-7; 7 bases fit TRBD1. From germline, CDR1 is SGHKS and CDR2 YYEKEE (reference sequence). The V segment lost 4 bases and the J segment 0 bases; nucleotides outside the gene matches: 10. This CDR3 has 16 amino acids.

The chain carries TRBV5-1 and TRBJ2-1; D might be TRBD2 (6 bases). V shed 0 bases and J shed 6 bases, with 7 bases lying between them. In germline, CDR1 is SGHRS, CDR2 YFSETQ. This CDR3 comprises 13 residues. The DNA for the CDR3 is TGCGCCAGCAGCTTGGGCGGGACCAATGAGCAGTTCTTC. Translation gives CASSLGGTNEQFF.

There are a few counts of this clonotype. This may arise from a read error, as a much more abundant clone is one base away. The chain links TRBV12-3 or TRBV12-4 to TRBJ2-1, with a possible D match to TRBD1 (6 bases). The CDR3 sequence is 13 residues long. With 5 bases removed from V and 6 bases from J, the gap between germline ends came to 11 bases. CDR3: CASSADSFNEQFF. The CDR3 DNA reads as TGTGCCAGCAGTGCGGACAGCTTCAATGAGCAGTTCTTC.

This clonotype was counted ten times or more. The chain is built from TRBV20-1 and TRBJ2-3; TRBD1 is a possible D gene (6 bases). The CDR3 extends over 16 amino acids. Germline V gene sequence: CDR1 DFQATT, CDR2 SNEGSKA (reference sequence). The V end was cut by 3 bases, the J end by 0 bases, with 16 bases between. In DNA, the CDR3 is TGCAGTGCTAGCCTCAGCCCCAGGGGTAGCACAGATACGCAGTATTTT. Amino acids: CSASLSPRGSTDTQYF.

This clonotype came up many times. The chain is built from TRBV6-1 and TRBJ2-7; D is possibly TRBD1 (5 bases). The CDR3 has 14 amino acids. Looked up from germline, CDR1 is MNHNS and CDR2 is SASEGT. With 3 bases removed from V and 3 bases from J, the gap between germline ends came to 12 bases. CDR3 loop: CASSEPGRNYEQYF. DNA of the CDR3: TGTGCCAGCAGTGAGCCAGGGCGGAACTACGAGCAGTACTTC.